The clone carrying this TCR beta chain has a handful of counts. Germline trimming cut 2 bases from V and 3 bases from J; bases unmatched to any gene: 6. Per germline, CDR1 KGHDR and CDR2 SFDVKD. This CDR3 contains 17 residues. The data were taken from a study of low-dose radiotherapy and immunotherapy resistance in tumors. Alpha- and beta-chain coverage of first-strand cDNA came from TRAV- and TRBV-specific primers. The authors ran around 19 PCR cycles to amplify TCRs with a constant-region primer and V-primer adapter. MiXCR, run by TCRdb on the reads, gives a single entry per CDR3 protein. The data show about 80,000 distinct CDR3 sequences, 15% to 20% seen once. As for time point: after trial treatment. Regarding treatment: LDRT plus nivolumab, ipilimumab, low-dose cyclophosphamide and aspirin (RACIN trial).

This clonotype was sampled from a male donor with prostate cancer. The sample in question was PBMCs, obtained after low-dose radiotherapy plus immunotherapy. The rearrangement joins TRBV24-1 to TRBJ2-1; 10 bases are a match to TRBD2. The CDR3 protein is CATSDSRLAGGYNEQFF. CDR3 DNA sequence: TGTGCCACCAGTGATTCACGGTTAGCGGGAGGCTACAATGAGCAGTTCTTC.